Listed below are T cell receptor beta chains from one sample, sequenced in a study of shared clonotypes between healthy human individuals. Sequenced by immunoSEQ multiplex PCR; TCRdb stores in-frame clones only, minus some. The table includes approximately 740,000 clones, around 92% detected once. What was sequenced was naive CD8+ T cells sorted from blood. Source of these receptors: a man aged 25-45 years in good health. Each CDR3 is given without its conserved first and last residue. The order of the fields is J gene, V gene, CDR3 protein.

j_gene: TRBJ2-1; v_gene: TRBV9; CDR3aa: ASSVTGTSGSLYNEQF
j_gene: TRBJ2-7; v_gene: TRBV13; CDR3aa: ASSFGSGGHDRK
j_gene: TRBJ2-3; v_gene: TRBV5-8; CDR3aa: ASSLVSRSTDTQY
j_gene: TRBJ2-7; v_gene: TRBV28; CDR3aa: ASERDDYEQY
j_gene: TRBJ2-2; v_gene: TRBV7-9; CDR3aa: ASSSGQGSPRTGELF
j_gene: TRBJ2-1; v_gene: TRBV7-9; CDR3aa: ASSTENEQF
j_gene: TRBJ2-2; v_gene: TRBV6-1; CDR3aa: ASSHKRWEAEELV
j_gene: TRBJ2-2; v_gene: TRBV7-6; CDR3aa: ASSSTGGVTGELF
j_gene: TRBJ2-2; v_gene: TRBV27; CDR3aa: ASRPGLGRGGELF
j_gene: TRBJ2-7; v_gene: TRBV12-2; CDR3aa: ASRLSGTWGPLGHYEQY
j_gene: TRBJ1-1; v_gene: TRBV10-2; CDR3aa: ASRKGAVTEAF
j_gene: TRBJ2-6; v_gene: TRBV2; CDR3aa: ASVPGGANVLT
j_gene: TRBJ2-1; v_gene: TRBV5-1; CDR3aa: ASYSGLAGENYNEQF
j_gene: TRBJ2-5; v_gene: TRBV9; CDR3aa: ASSQSGGGGETQY
j_gene: TRBJ2-1; v_gene: TRBV6-5; CDR3aa: ASSYSTGGYNEQF